This T cell receptor beta chain stems from a study of radiotherapy plus CTLA-4 blockade in lung cancer. Clones were read by immunoSEQ multiplex PCR, and TCRdb kept only the in-frame ones, dropping some. The sample shows over 100,000 clones, 80% to 90% of them seen only once. CDR1 is MNHNS, CDR2 SASEGT, per germline. The CDR3 loop spans 14 amino acids. V lost 1 base and J lost 5, with 8 bases in between. Receiving focal radiation plus CTLA-4 blockade with ipilimumab were patients who had chemo-refractory metastatic non-small-cell lung cancer. Study observations and caveats: Per reports, early blood T cell clone dynamics, plus interferon-beta, forecast response most strongly.

As to this clone: Its target is not known.

Sequenced material: peripheral blood, taken from a patient treated with radiotherapy plus ipilimumab. The TCR comes from a human donor with non-small cell lung cancer that progressed on radiotherapy plus ipilimumab. This chain connects TRBV6-1 to TRBJ1-4; D uncertain. The CDR3 DNA sequence: TGTGCCAGCAGTGAAGGGTTCATCAATGAAAAACTGTTTTTT. It translates to CASSEGFINEKLFF.